This T cell receptor (beta chain) was recovered during a study of Ad26.COV2.S vaccination and SARS-CoV-2 variants (dated by TCRdb to about 2021). Turning to the overall study: Donors in the vaccine arm were drawn from COV1001, a multicentre, randomized, double-blind, placebo-controlled phase I-IIa trial testing Ad26.COV2.S in healthy adults. Ad26.COV2.S was given intramuscularly at 5x10^10 or 1x10^11 viral particles, as a single shot or as two shots 56 days apart. The specificity and breadth of SARS-CoV-2-reactive T cell receptors after Ad26.COV2.S vaccination were assessed by TCRbeta repertoire sequencing. The TCR-sequenced set comprised approximately 30 samples: approximately 19 Ad26.COV2.S vaccine recipients, 5 placebo recipients and 8 SARS-CoV-2 convalescent individuals. Trial participants were randomized into five groups of five, in which low-dose or high-dose Ad26.COV2.S was given once or twice, or placebo was given on both occasions. Throughout the experiments and outcome assessment, investigators stayed blinded to trial group allocation.

The study at large found these results: It was noted by the authors that total T cell responses may have been underestimated by the TCR breadth and depth analyses. Vaccine and placebo recipients had comparable non-spike TCR breadth, which fits with the vaccine containing only spike. Comparing responses between vaccine doses or regimens was not something the study was powered to do. After vaccination, spike-specific CD8+ and CD4+ T cell responses were reported to show substantial breadth. Compared with placebo recipients, Ad26.COV2.S recipients showed higher spike-specific TCR breadth (P = 0.0014).

Sample treatment or condition, as interpreted from the label and publication: around 19 received Ad26.COV2.S at low or high dose, single or two shots; roughly five received placebo; per-sample allocation not given. For vaccine and placebo recipients, repertoires were sequenced using samples collected on day 63 after the first injection. Between 29 July and 7 August 2020, Cohort 1b enrolled about 27 adults aged 18-55 years at one site in Boston, USA. Ad26.COV2.S was a replication-incompetent adenovirus type 26 vector expressing a prefusion-stabilized SARS-CoV-2 spike protein from the original Wuhan strain. TCRbeta CDR3 regions were sequenced with the immunoSEQ Assay. After extraction, genomic DNA underwent amplification by bias-controlled multiplex PCR, followed by high-throughput sequencing. Per the authors' processing: To quantify the absolute abundance of each unique TCRbeta CDR3 region, sequences were collapsed and filtered. T cell fraction was estimated by normalization of TCRbeta template counts to usable DNA, with usable DNA being measured through amplification of reference genes present in all nucleated cells. Repertoire TCRs were annotated as SARS-CoV-2-specific by exact matching of V gene, CDR3 amino acid sequence and J gene to a known reactive TCR set. The reference SARS-CoV-2 TCR set was derived from MIRA and filtered for enrichment in COVID-19-positive ImmuneCODE repertoires, a step that removed public or cross-reactive TCRs. Using the MIRA antigens, annotated TCRs were further analysed by specific ORF or by position within an ORF. Depth was the summed frequency of annotated unique rearrangements, while breadth was defined as annotated unique rearrangements over total unique productive rearrangements. Two-sided Wilcoxon rank-sum tests were used to compare TCR breadth between groups. TCRdb's version of the immuneACCESS table is confined to in-frame rearrangements and falls short of the full clone set. An unresolved V gene accounts for under half of the shortfall where checked; the remainder is of unknown origin. The V and J calls and the clone size are those of that table, but D and trimming were determined from the DNA. Within this sample are about 410,000 clones, with around 92% of them counted one time only. Less than 2% of the sample belongs to the ten largest clones.

The germline V gene (reference sequence) sets CDR1 to SGHNT and CDR2 to YYREEE. From its cysteine to its phenylalanine, the CDR3 spans 15 amino acids. Only CDR3 DNA is held: 45 bases, read in frame from base 1. At the junction V is shortened by 3 bases and J by 4 bases, with 13 bases in between. Concerning this clone: Its recognized antigen is unknown. No base qualities exist here, and no much larger clone lies one base off it.

The TCR was taken from a person aged 18-65 years who received the Ad26.COV2.S COVID-19 vaccine or a placebo. The sequences come from peripheral blood, collected in a trial of Ad26.COV2.S vaccine versus placebo. This chain is built from TRBV5-4 and TRBJ2-2; no confident D gene assignment can be made. The sequenced DNA: TGTGCCAGCAGCTCCTGGACCTCGGCCACCGGGGAGCTGTTTTTT. The translation is CASSSWTSATGELFF.